This entry features one TCR beta chain sequence. The target antigen is unknown. Each patient with chemo-refractory metastatic non-small-cell lung cancer was treated with focal radiation plus CTLA-4 blockade using ipilimumab. The entry originates in a study of radiotherapy plus CTLA-4 blockade in lung cancer. Whole-study findings and limits: Dynamics of early blood T cell clones, together with interferon-beta, were reportedly the best predictors of response. Blood TCR clones of tumor origin expanded after radiotherapy plus ipilimumab.

Clones were sequenced by immunoSEQ multiplex PCR, and TCRdb holds only the in-frame ones, with some missing. The data hold around 80,000 clones, with roughly 70% observed a single time. The V and J ends lost 2 bases and 7 bases, in that order; junction bases with no gene match: 9. The CDR3 is 16 residues long. The germline V gene has CDR1 SEHNR and CDR2 FQNEAQ (reference sequence). This TCR derives from a human donor with non-small cell lung cancer whose response to radiotherapy plus ipilimumab could not be evaluated. This chain links TRBV7-9 with TRBJ1-2; TRBD1 matches 11 bases. The starting material was peripheral blood, obtained from a patient treated with radiotherapy plus ipilimumab. This CDR3 reads CASSLPDGTGGVGYTF. The CDR3 nucleotides read TGTGCCAGCAGCTTACCCGATGGGACAGGGGGAGTTGGCTACACCTTC. Full variable domain (outside the CDR3, taken from reference TRBV7-9 and TRBJ1-2): DTGVSQNPRHKITKRGQNVTFRCDPISEHNRLYWYRQTLGQGPEFLTYFQNEAQLEKSRLLSDRFSAERPKGSFSTLEIQRTEQGDSAMYLCASSLPDGTGGVGYTFGSGTRLTVV.